This T cell receptor beta chain was recovered during a study of T cells in Graves' hyperthyroidism and ophthalmopathy. The CDR3 length equals 10 residues, ends included. Germline CDR1 SEHNR, CDR2 FQNEAQ (reference sequence). Findings and limits, study-wide: In the blood, most expanded thyroid clonotypes above 0.001 appeared as well. Ophthalmopathy was predicted by the model a median of around 5.9 months ahead of onset.

In the case of this clonotype: As yet, its antigen is unknown. As the CDR3 is not closed by the conserved phenylalanine or tryptophan, this likely results from a read error. The DNA is left out, because the CDR3 cannot be placed on it with certainty; the CDR3 is given as TCRdb lists it.

Amplified TCR beta CDR3 regions derived from RNA transcripts. First-round RT-PCR of the TCR CDR3 relied on the HTBI primer set. TCRdb fed the multiplex PCR reads into MiXCR, producing one record per CDR3 protein. The table records some 510,000 distinct CDR3 sequences, about 43% of them present only once. The source is a woman aged 18-29 years with Graves' hyperthyroidism. The sequencing input was peripheral blood or thyroid tissue (not recorded which). This sequence joins TRBV7-9 and TRBJ2-7; the table assigns TRBD2, which was not confirmed against the DNA. Here the CDR3 reads CASSYSGRDY.